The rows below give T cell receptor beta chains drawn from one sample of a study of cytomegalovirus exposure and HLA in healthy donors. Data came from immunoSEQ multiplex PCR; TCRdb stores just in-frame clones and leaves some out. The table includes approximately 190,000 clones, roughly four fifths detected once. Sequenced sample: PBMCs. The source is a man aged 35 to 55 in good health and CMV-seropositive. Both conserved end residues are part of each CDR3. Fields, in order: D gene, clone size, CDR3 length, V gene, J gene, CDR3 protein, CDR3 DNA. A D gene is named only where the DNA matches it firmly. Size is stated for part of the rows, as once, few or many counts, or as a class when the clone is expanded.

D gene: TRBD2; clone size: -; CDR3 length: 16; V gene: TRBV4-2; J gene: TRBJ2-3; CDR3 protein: CASSQDGTSGTDTQYF; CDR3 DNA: TGTGCCAGCAGCCAAGACGGGACTAGCGGCACAGATACGCAGTATTTT
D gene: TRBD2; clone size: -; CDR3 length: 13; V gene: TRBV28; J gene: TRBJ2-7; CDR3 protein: CASSSGLAGLQYF; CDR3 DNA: TGTGCCAGCAGTTCGGGACTAGCGGGATTGCAGTACTTC
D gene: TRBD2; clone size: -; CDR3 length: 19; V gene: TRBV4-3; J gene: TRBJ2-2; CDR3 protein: CASSQELPAGLANTGELFF; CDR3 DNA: TGCGCCAGCAGCCAAGAGTTGCCCGCGGGACTAGCGAACACCGGGGAGCTGTTTTTT
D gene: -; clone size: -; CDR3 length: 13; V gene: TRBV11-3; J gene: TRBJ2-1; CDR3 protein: CASSLPGAGEQFF; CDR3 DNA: TGTGCCAGCAGCTTACCAGGGGCCGGTGAGCAGTTCTTC
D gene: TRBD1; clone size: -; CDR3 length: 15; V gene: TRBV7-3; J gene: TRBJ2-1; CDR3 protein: CASSSDREAYNEQFF; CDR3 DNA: TGTGCCAGCAGCTCGGACAGGGAGGCCTACAATGAGCAGTTCTTC
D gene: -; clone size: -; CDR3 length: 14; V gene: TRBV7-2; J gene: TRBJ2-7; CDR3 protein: CASSTTVSSYEQYF; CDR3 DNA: TGTGCCAGCAGCACAACAGTCAGCTCCTACGAGCAGTACTTC
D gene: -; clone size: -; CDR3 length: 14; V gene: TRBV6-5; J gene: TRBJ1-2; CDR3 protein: CASSYSSPNYGYTF; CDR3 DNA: TGTGCCAGCAGTTACTCCTCTCCTAACTATGGCTACACCTTC
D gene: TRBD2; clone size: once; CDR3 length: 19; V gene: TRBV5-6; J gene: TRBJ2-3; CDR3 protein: CASSPAGLAGGIGTDTQYF; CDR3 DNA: TGTGCCAGCAGCCCGGCGGGCCTAGCGGGAGGAATCGGCACAGATACGCAGTATTTT
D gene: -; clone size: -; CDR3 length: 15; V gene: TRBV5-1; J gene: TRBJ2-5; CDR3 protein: CASSLGQGPPETQYF; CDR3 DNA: TGCGCCAGCAGCTTGGGGCAGGGCCCCCCAGAGACCCAGTACTTC
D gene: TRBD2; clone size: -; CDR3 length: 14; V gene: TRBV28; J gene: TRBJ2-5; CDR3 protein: CASRDGGWMETQYF; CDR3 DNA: TGTGCCAGCAGAGACGGGGGGTGGATGGAGACCCAGTACTTC